The next 20 T cell receptor beta chains were all read from a single sample in a study of T cells in Graves' hyperthyroidism and ophthalmopathy. RNA transcripts gave rise to amplified TCR beta CDR3 regions. A first-round RT-PCR of the TCR CDR3 used the HTBI primer set. TCRdb re-derived calls from the multiplex PCR reads in MiXCR, one entry per CDR3 protein. The sample carries approximately 590,000 distinct CDR3 sequences, roughly 46% recorded once. The sample comprised peripheral blood or thyroid tissue (not recorded which). These TCRs come from a young woman with Graves' hyperthyroidism.

This clonotype occurred a few times. The rearrangement links TRBV9 to TRBJ2-7; 7 bases map to TRBD2. Germline values: CDR1 SGDLS, CDR2 YYNGEE. The CDR3 is 14 amino acids. Losses at the gene ends were 4 bases for V and 3 bases for J; bases not matched to a gene: 7. The CDR3 protein is CASSPGGLFYEQYF. The CDR3 bases are TGTGCCAGCAGCCCGGGGGGACTGTTCTACGAGCAGTACTTC.

This clonotype was observed a handful of times. The junction and the germline gene differ at one end; a read error may be behind it. J is TRBJ1-4 and V is TRBV10-2, with D uncertain. The CDR3 runs to 15 residues. Germline values: CDR1 WSHSY, CDR2 SAAADI. CDR3: CASSTDVSTNEKLFF. For the CDR3, the DNA is TGTGCCAGCAGTACGGACGTTTCAACTAATGAAAAACTGTTTTTT.

Only one count was recorded for this clonotype. The chain carries TRBV15 and TRBJ2-5; 8 bases map to TRBD2. V lost 8 bases, J lost 6 bases, and 8 bases stayed unmatched. CDR1 and CDR2 (germline): LNHNV, YYDKDF (reference sequence). This CDR3 contains 13 residues. CDR3: CATSNSGTKTQYF. The CDR3 DNA reads as TGTGCCACCTCCAATAGCGGGACCAAGACCCAGTACTTC.

The rearrangement joins TRBV10-3 to TRBJ2-7, with 8 bases identical to TRBD1. J was trimmed by 3 bases and V by 10 bases; bases with no gene match: 8. The CDR3 is 13 residues long. CDR1 is ENHRY, CDR2 SYGVKD, per germline. This chain's CDR3 is CASRKQGVYEQYF. The DNA for the CDR3 is TGTGCCAGCAGAAAACAGGGGGTCTACGAGCAGTACTTC.

Notes on this clonotype: Given a much more abundant clone one base away, this may be a read error. The J gene is TRBJ1-6, the V gene TRBV6-5; D is unresolved. This CDR3 comprises 14 residues. From germline, CDR1 is MNHEY and CDR2 SVGAGI. The CDR3 bases are TGTGCCATCAGTTACTCGGGAGGTGAGACACCCCTCCACTTT. Translation: CAISYSGGETPLHF.

This clonotype has ten or more counts. V gene TRBV7-9 combines with J gene TRBJ1-1; D possibly corresponds to TRBD1 (6 bases). The germline V gene encodes CDR1 SEHNR and CDR2 FQNEAQ (reference sequence). This CDR3 region has 13 residues. With 5 bases removed from V and 7 bases from J, the gap between germline ends came to 14 bases. In DNA, the CDR3 is TGTGCCAGCAGCCTACCCCACAGGGTTGAAGCTTTCTTT. Its protein product is CASSLPHRVEAFF.

This clonotype was seen only a few times. The chain has TRBV7-2 and TRBJ2-2; 7 nucleotides line up with TRBD2. CDR3 length equals 12 residues. In germline, CDR1 is SGHTA, CDR2 FQGNSA. The V gene end was trimmed by 6 bases and the J gene end by 6 bases; junction bases not matched to a gene: 1. This chain's CDR3 is CASSGGAGELFF. The CDR3 DNA follows: TGTGCCAGCAGTGGGGGGGCCGGGGAGCTGTTTTTT. Full variable domain (remainder filled in from reference TRBV7-2 and TRBJ2-2): GAGVSQSPSNKVTEKGKDVELRCDPISGHTALYWYRQSLGQGLEFLIYFQGNSAPDKSGLPSDRFSAERTGGSVSTLTIQRTQQEDSAVYLCASSGGAGELFFGEGSRLTVL.

The chain employs TRBV7-2 and TRBJ2-5; TRBD1 matches at 8 bases. The CDR3 totals 14 residues. Germline CDR1 reads SGHTA; CDR2 reads FQGNSA. The ends lost 1 base at V and 5 bases at J; junction bases unmatched: 3. CDR3 in DNA: TGTGCCAGCAGCTTAGAGACAGGGGTCGAGACCCAGTACTTC. Protein: CASSLETGVETQYF. Full variable domain (missing parts from reference TRBV7-2 and TRBJ2-5): GAGVSQSPSNKVTEKGKDVELRCDPISGHTALYWYRQSLGQGLEFLIYFQGNSAPDKSGLPSDRFSAERTGGSVSTLTIQRTQQEDSAVYLCASSLETGVETQYFGPGTRLLVL.

The rearrangement joins TRBV7-9 to TRBJ1-1; D ambiguous. CDR1 SEHNR and CDR2 FQNEAQ come from the germline V gene (reference sequence). This CDR3 region has 15 residues. V lost 2 bases to trimming and J lost 8 bases, with 18 bases between them. CDR3 DNA sequence: TGTGCCAGCAGCTTACCAAATGAGCGTGGTGGGGAAGCTTTCTTT. This translates into CASSLPNERGGEAFF.

The table lists this clonotype with a few counts. The rearrangement joins TRBV7-9 to TRBJ2-5; D gene unclear. Deletions cut 5 bases from V and 7 bases from J, with 14 bases between. Germline V CDR1 and CDR2: SEHNR, FQNEAQ (reference sequence). This CDR3 region has 13 residues. The CDR3 DNA reads as TGTGCCAGCAGCCAAGGCGTGGATGGGACCCAGTACTTC. As protein: CASSQGVDGTQYF.

This clonotype was seen ten or more times. The chain recombines TRBV7-9 with TRBJ2-7; D may be TRBD1 or TRBD2 (5 bases each). CDR1 is SEHNR, CDR2 FQNEAQ, per germline (reference sequence). V was shortened by 3 bases and J by 3 bases, with 18 bases between the two germline ends. The CDR3 is 16 amino acids. The CDR3: CASSFPGGGAHYEQYF. DNA for the CDR3: TGTGCCAGCAGCTTCCCTGGTGGGGGAGCACACTACGAGCAGTACTTC.

This clonotype was picked up a small number of times. This chain joins TRBV4-1 and TRBJ1-5; D uncertain. CDR1 MGHRA and CDR2 YSYEKL come from the germline V gene. The CDR3 loop spans 15 amino acids. Trimming took off 1 base at V and 7 bases at J, with 14 bases between the two ends. This chain's CDR3 is CASSQVDQTNQPQHF. The CDR3 nucleotides are TGCGCCAGCAGCCAAGTGGACCAGACCAACCAGCCCCAGCATTTT.

Concerning this clonotype: A much bigger clone sits one base away, suggesting this may be a read error. This chain connects TRBV7-9 to TRBJ2-7; unclear D gene. The CDR3 is made up of 14 amino acids. V dropped 5 bases and J dropped 6 bases, with 17 bases sitting between them. Germline assignment: CDR1 SEHNR and CDR2 FQNEAQ (reference sequence). The CDR3, as DNA: TGTGCCAGCAGCCCGACCGTCCCCACCTTCGAGCAGTACTTC. It translates to CASSPTVPTFEQYF.

Remarks on this clonotype: A much larger clone differs from this one at a single base, so this may be a read error. V usage is TRBV15 and J usage is TRBJ1-5; 10 bases map to TRBD1. Germline values: CDR1 LNHNV, CDR2 YYDKDF (reference sequence). The CDR3 is 15 amino acids. V was clipped by 5 bases and J by 3 bases; unmatched bases: 4. DNA of the CDR3: TGTGCCACCAGCCGGGGACAGGGGATCAATCAGCCCCAGCATTTT. Amino acid sequence: CATSRGQGINQPQHF.

About this clonotype: One end of the junction does not line up with germline, which may come from a read error. The chain joins TRBV5-1 to TRBJ2-7; 13 positions agree with TRBD2. Germline CDR1 reads SGHRS; CDR2 reads YFSETQ. This CDR3 spans 16 amino acids. CDR3 nucleotides: TGTGCCAGCAGCCATGAGGGACTAGCGGGATTCGGAGAGCAGTACTTC. It codes for CASSHEGLAGFGEQYF.

Notes on this clonotype: Since no conserved phenylalanine or tryptophan closes the CDR3, a read error is the likely cause. The chain recombines TRBV5-6 with TRBJ1-2; weak D call: TRBD1 (5 bases). Trimming left V 0 bases short and J 9 bases short, with 12 bases between. The CDR3 contains 13 residues. The germline V gene has CDR1 SGHDT and CDR2 YYEEEE. The CDR3 protein is CASSLGGGWRYTL. The CDR3 nucleotides are TGTGCCAGCAGCTTGGGGGGGGGTTGGCGCTACACCCTC.

This clonotype was observed at least ten times. The chain recombines TRBV7-8 with TRBJ2-5; 7 bases are a match to TRBD2. Germline values: CDR1 SGHVS, CDR2 FQNEAQ. The V gene end was trimmed by 3 bases and the J gene end by 5 bases; junction bases not matched to a gene: 3. The CDR3 is 13 residues long. The CDR3 reads CASSLGGDETQYF. For the CDR3, the DNA is TGTGCCAGCAGCTTGGGAGGGGACGAGACCCAGTACTTC.

Comment on this clonotype: The junction shows a germline mismatch at one end, possibly a read error. The rearrangement joins TRBV5-5 to TRBJ1-1; D is unclear. This CDR3 comprises 16 residues. Germline V gene sequence: CDR1 SGHKS, CDR2 YYEKEE (reference sequence). CDR3 DNA: TGCGCCAGCAGCTTGGCCGTAGGGATAGCGAACACTGAAGCTTTCTTT. Residues: CASSLAVGIANTEAFF.

This clonotype occurred many times. The V call is TRBV15, the J call TRBJ1-5; D is ambiguous. Looked up from germline, CDR1 is LNHNV and CDR2 is YYDKDF (reference sequence). This CDR3 has 14 residues. Trimming took off 0 bases at V and 1 base at J, with 4 bases between the two ends. This CDR3 is CATSRDLSNQPQHF. CDR3 nucleotides: TGTGCCACCAGCAGAGATCTGAGCAATCAGCCCCAGCATTTT.

This clonotype was counted between two and nine times. The V and J genes are TRBV29-1 and TRBJ1-2, with 10 bases that match TRBD1. Losses at the gene ends were 6 bases for V and 4 bases for J; bases not matched to a gene: 5. The CDR3 loop spans 13 amino acids. Germline V gene lookup returns CDR1 SQVTM and CDR2 ANQGSEA. CDR3 amino acids: CSVDGQGVYGYTF. The CDR3, as DNA: TGCAGCGTAGATGGACAGGGGGTCTATGGCTACACCTTC.